These 20 T cell receptor beta chains came from one sample sequenced in a study of metastatic and nonmetastatic thyroid tumors. Thyroid surgery was performed in patients who had received no treatment beforehand. TCRdb ran MiXCR on the PCR reads. The sample includes over 20,000 clones, around 29% of them seen just once. Sequencing was done on a sample of blood. These receptors all stem from a female donor with papillary thyroid cancer or a benign thyroid nodule (not recorded which). Some clones in this sample may be carry-over from other donors' samples.

This clone was found many times. This rearrangement joins TRBV15 to TRBJ1-1, with D possibly TRBD1 on 6 matching bases. Germline CDR1 LNHNV, CDR2 YYDKDF (reference sequence). V was cut by 4 bases and J by 2 bases, with 17 bases left in between. The CDR3 contains 16 residues. The DNA of the CDR3 is TGTGCCACCAGCACAGGTCTTCAGGGGCCAAACACTGAAGCTTTCTTT. It encodes CATSTGLQGPNTEAFF.

This clone ranks as medium-sized. J is TRBJ2-2 and V is TRBV10-1; D is ambiguous. From germline, CDR1 is WNHNN and CDR2 SYGVQD (reference sequence). This CDR3 spans 14 amino acids. With 5 bases removed from V and 5 bases from J, the gap between germline ends came to 12 bases. Written as DNA, the CDR3 is TGCGCCAGCAGTTCCGGGCTCGAAACCGGGGAGCTGTTTTTT. Protein sequence: CASSSGLETGELFF.

The chain is built from TRBV3-1 and TRBJ1-2; D ambiguous. The CDR3 spans 14 residues. The V gene's germline CDR1 is LGHDT and CDR2 YNNKEL (reference sequence). Trimming pared 0 bases from V and 7 bases from J, leaving 12 bases between. In DNA form, the CDR3 reads TGTGCCAGCAGCCAAGACCCAACCGATGGTGGCTACACCTTC. The encoded protein is CASSQDPTDGGYTF.

V usage is TRBV11-3 and J usage is TRBJ1-6; unclear D gene. There are 13 residues in the CDR3. Trimming shortened V by 5 bases and J by 7 bases, and 9 bases separated the two germline ends. Germline assignment: CDR1 SGHNT and CDR2 YENEEA. The CDR3, as DNA: TGTGCCAGCAGCCCCGGAATAAATTCACCCCTCCACTTT. Its protein product is CASSPGINSPLHF. Variable domain in full (rest from reference TRBV11-3 and TRBJ1-6): EAGVVQSPRYKIIEKKQPVAFWCNPISGHNTLYWYLQNLGQGPELLIRYENEEAVDDSQLPKDRFSAERLKGVDSTLKIQPAELGDSAVYLCASSPGINSPLHFGNGTRLTVT.

J is TRBJ1-5 and V is TRBV10-2; D not resolved. Deletions cut 2 bases from V and 6 bases from J, with 14 bases between. Germline V lookup: CDR1 WSHSY, CDR2 SAAADI. The CDR3 has 15 amino acids. CDR3 protein: CASSEVGFVGQPQHF. CDR3 DNA sequence: TGCGCCAGCAGTGAGGTAGGGTTCGTGGGTCAGCCCCAGCATTTT.

Sample share makes this clone large (0.1 to 1%). The V call is TRBV3-1, the J call TRBJ2-7; D ambiguous. The germline CDR1 and CDR2 sequences are LGHDT and YNNKEL (reference sequence). CDR3 size: 13 residues. V dropped 0 bases and J dropped 3 bases, with 6 bases sitting between them. The CDR3 nucleotides read TGTGCCAGCAGCCAAGATTCGGGCTACGAGCAGTACTTC. This sequence encodes CASSQDSGYEQYF.

Only a few counts were recorded for this clone. This chain links TRBV20-1 with TRBJ1-1; a weak D match, TRBD1 (5 bases). Germline V gene data show CDR1 as DFQATT and CDR2 as SNEGSKA (reference sequence). The CDR3 is made up of 12 amino acids. Trimming pared 4 bases from V and 0 bases from J, leaving 6 bases between. CDR3 DNA sequence: TGCAGTGCTACAGGGATGAACACTGAAGCTTTCTTT. It specifies CSATGMNTEAFF.

The sample holds a few counts of this clone. CDR3 sequence: CASSLSGANVLTF. CDR3 nucleotides: TGTGCCAGCAGTTTGTCTGGGGCCAACGTCCTGACTTTC. The V call is TRBV27, the J call TRBJ2-6; no clear D gene. Trimming stripped 3 bases from V and 1 base from J, with 1 base between. CDR1 and CDR2 from the germline V gene are MNHEY and SMNVEV (reference sequence). This CDR3 contains 13 residues.

The V gene is TRBV30, the J gene TRBJ1-3; possible D gene TRBD1, 5 bases. The CDR3 has 14 residues. Trimming pared 0 bases from V and 0 bases from J, leaving 6 bases between. In germline, CDR1 is GTSNPN, CDR2 SVGIG (reference sequence). The CDR3: CAWSVGGSGNTIYF. DNA of the CDR3: TGTGCCTGGAGTGTGGGGGGCTCTGGAAACACCATATATTTT.

The gene calls are TRBV6-2 or TRBV6-3 and TRBJ1-6; D remains ambiguous. Trimming removed 5 bases at V and 7 bases at J, with 6 bases between. This CDR3 has 12 amino acids. Germline lookup yields CDR1 MNHEY and CDR2 SVGEGT. The DNA for the CDR3 is TGTGCCAGCAGTATTTGGAATTCACCCCTCCACTTT. This translates into CASSIWNSPLHF.

This chain joins TRBV11-1 and TRBJ2-3, with D unresolved. Trimming stripped 5 bases from V and 3 bases from J, with 15 bases between. CDR1 and CDR2 (germline): SGHAT, FQDESV (reference sequence). This CDR3 spans 15 amino acids. The CDR3 DNA is TGTGCCAGCAGCCCTCTGGTAGTGAATACAGATACGCAGTATTTT. Its translation is CASSPLVVNTDTQYF.

This clone was detected only a few times. The rearrangement uses TRBV15 and TRBJ2-5; D not resolved. The CDR3 extends over 14 amino acids. Trimming stripped 7 bases from V and 5 bases from J, with 17 bases between. The germline gives CDR1 LNHNV, CDR2 YYDKDF (reference sequence). The CDR3, as DNA: TGTGCCACCATCCGCGCGGTATGGCGCGAGACCCAGTACTTC. It encodes CATIRAVWRETQYF. The full variable domain, completed using reference TRBV15 and TRBJ2-5, is DAMVIQNPRYQVTQFGKPVTLSCSQTLNHNVMYWYQQKSSQAPKLLFHYYDKDFNNEADTPDNFQSRRPNTSFCFLDIRSPGLGDTAMYLCATIRAVWRETQYFGPGTRLLVL.

This chain uses TRBV6-1 with TRBJ2-6, with D uncertain. CDR1 is MNHNS, CDR2 SASEGT, per germline. CDR3 length: 15 amino acids. V was cut by 7 bases and J by 2 bases, with 12 bases left in between. CDR3 DNA sequence: TGTGCCAGCATAAGGACGCAACCTGGGGCCAACGTCCTGACTTTC. Its protein is CASIRTQPGANVLTF.

In its sample, this clone ranks as medium-sized. V usage is TRBV6-1 and J usage is TRBJ2-7; D is ambiguous. The CDR3 runs 14 residues. V was trimmed by 4 bases and J by 1 base, leaving 11 bases between them. Germline lookup yields CDR1 MNHNS and CDR2 SASEGT. This CDR3 reads CASSGTSVSYEQYF. In DNA form, the CDR3 reads TGTGCCAGCAGTGGAACGAGTGTGTCCTACGAGCAGTACTTC.

In its sample, this clone was seen many times. The rearrangement uses TRBV9 and TRBJ1-1, with D unclear. From germline, CDR1 is SGDLS and CDR2 YYNGEE. Trimming stripped 2 bases from V and 4 bases from J, with 9 bases between. This CDR3 comprises 13 residues. The CDR3 loop is CASSVEDSTEAFF. In DNA, the CDR3 is TGTGCCAGCAGCGTTGAGGATAGCACTGAAGCTTTCTTT.

CDR3 sequence reads: CSAFLAEINTGELFF. The CDR3 coding sequence is TGCAGTGCCTTCCTAGCGGAGATTAACACCGGGGAGCTGTTTTTT. The J gene is TRBJ2-2, the V gene TRBV20-1, with 7 bases lining up with TRBD2. J lost 2 bases, V lost 6 bases, and 9 bases had no gene match. The length of the CDR3 is 15 residues. Germline V lookup: CDR1 DFQATT, CDR2 SNEGSKA (reference sequence).

This clone was counted only a few times. Because the CDR3's place on the DNA is in doubt, the DNA is left out and the CDR3 is given as listed by TCRdb. The chain is built from TRBV28 and TRBJ1-5. Per germline, CDR1 MDHEN and CDR2 SYDVKM. The length of the CDR3 is 14 amino acids, counting both ends. The CDR3 region is CPSILRRENQPQHF.

This rearrangement joins TRBV11-1 to TRBJ1-2, with 8 positions matching TRBD1. J was trimmed by 3 bases and V by 5 bases; bases with no gene match: 11. The CDR3 length is 16 residues. CDR1 is SGHAT, CDR2 FQDESV, per germline (reference sequence). CDR3 region: CASSAGGLQRDYGYTF. CDR3 in DNA: TGTGCCAGCAGCGCAGGGGGCCTACAGCGCGACTATGGCTACACCTTC.

This chain uses TRBV28 with TRBJ1-2, with D possibly matching TRBD1 (5 bases). Trimming shortened V by 2 bases and J by 4 bases, and 5 bases separated the two germline ends. The CDR3 is 12 residues long. Germline V gives CDR1 MDHEN, CDR2 SYDVKM. CDR3 sequence reads: CASSLGGYGYTF. DNA for the CDR3: TGTGCCAGCAGTTTAGGGGGCTATGGCTACACCTTC.

This clone has a count of ten or more. The chain combines TRBV4-1 with TRBJ2-5; 14 positions agree with TRBD2. Germline V gives CDR1 MGHRA, CDR2 YSYEKL. The CDR3 has 16 amino acids. After removal of 1 base from V and 6 bases from J, the junction contained 4 bases not matched to a gene. CDR3 coding DNA: TGCGCCAGCAGCCAAGGACTAGCGGGAGGGCCGAAGACCCAGTACTTC. Its translation: CASSQGLAGGPKTQYF.